One sample yielded the 32 T cell receptor beta chains listed below, sequenced in a study of cytomegalovirus exposure and HLA in healthy donors. TCRdb's table, derived via immunoSEQ multiplex PCR, lists solely in-frame clones and lacks some. The sample contains approximately 150,000 clones, approximately 88% of which appear only once. The sample consisted of PBMCs. The origin of the receptors is a man aged 30 to 45 in good health and CMV-seropositive.

CDR3 DNA sequence: TGCGCCAGCAGCCAGGGGACCGGGGGGAGCTCTGGGGCCAACGTCCTGACTTTC. Translation: CASSQGTGGSSGANVLTF. The rearrangement links TRBV5-1 to TRBJ2-6, with D possibly being TRBD2 (7 bases). V was cut by 4 bases and J by 0 bases, with 17 bases left in between. The CDR3 sequence is 18 residues long. The germline V gene has CDR1 SGHRS and CDR2 YFSETQ.

The V gene is TRBV29-1, the J gene TRBJ2-7; perhaps TRBD2 as D (5 bases). The V end lost 0 bases, the J end lost 7 bases, and 16 bases lay between the germline ends. The CDR3 extends over 14 amino acids. Germline V gene lookup returns CDR1 SQVTM and CDR2 ANQGSEA. The CDR3 DNA follows: TGCAGCGTTGAAGATCTCGCCCTTACGGGGGAGCAGTACTTC. This sequence encodes CSVEDLALTGEQYF.

The chain combines TRBV5-5 with TRBJ2-3, with D possibly TRBD1 on 5 matching bases. The germline gives CDR1 SGHKS, CDR2 YYEKEE (reference sequence). Trimming pared 4 bases from V and 0 bases from J, leaving 9 bases between. This CDR3 comprises 14 residues. CDR3 loop: CASSPGQSTDTQYF. The CDR3 bases are TGTGCCAGCAGCCCAGGACAAAGCACAGATACGCAGTATTTT.

This chain connects TRBV5-4 to TRBJ2-7; D might be TRBD1 (6 bases). The CDR3 consists of 15 residues. Deletions cut 0 bases from V and 1 base from J, with 11 bases between. CDR1 is SGHNT and CDR2 is YYREEE in the germline V gene (reference sequence). CDR3 sequence reads: CASSLGGTRSYEQYF. The CDR3 DNA reads as TGTGCCAGCAGCTTGGGAGGGACAAGATCCTACGAGCAGTACTTC.

The chain joins TRBV28 to TRBJ2-3, with 12 bases lining up with TRBD2. Germline lookup yields CDR1 MDHEN and CDR2 SYDVKM. The CDR3 length is 14 residues. Here the CDR3 reads CLTASGGVRDTQYF. The CDR3 DNA follows: TGTTTGACGGCTAGCGGGGGGGTACGGGATACGCAGTATTTT.

The chain is built from TRBV10-2 and TRBJ2-1, with 7 bases identical to TRBD2. Germline-derived CDR1 and CDR2 are WSHSY and SAAADI. The CDR3 length is 11 residues. V was clipped by 6 bases and J by 7 bases; unmatched bases: 0. CDR3 amino acids: CASRGGNEQFF. CDR3 bases: TGCGCCAGCAGGGGGGGGAATGAGCAGTTCTTC.

This sequence joins TRBV29-1 and TRBJ2-3, with D maybe TRBD2 (6 bases). Germline-derived CDR1 and CDR2 are SQVTM and ANQGSEA. The CDR3 spans 14 residues. V shed 3 bases and J shed 1 base, with 11 bases lying between them. The CDR3 DNA sequence: TGCAGCGTTGAGGGCGGGGCCGGCACAGATACGCAGTATTTT. This gives the protein CSVEGGAGTDTQYF.

This chain uses TRBV5-1 with TRBJ2-5, with D possibly being TRBD1 (6 bases). This CDR3 has 14 residues. The V end lost 3 bases, the J end lost 1 base, and 10 bases lay between the germline ends. Germline CDR1 reads SGHRS; CDR2 reads YFSETQ. CDR3 residues: CASSSQGFQETQYF. CDR3 sequence (DNA): TGCGCCAGCAGCTCTCAGGGGTTCCAAGAGACCCAGTACTTC. The full variable domain, its missing parts supplied by reference TRBV5-1 and TRBJ2-5, is KAGVTQTPRYLIKTRGQQVTLSCSPISGHRSVSWYQQTPGQGLQFLFEYFSETQRNKGNFPGRFSGRQFSNSRSEMNVSTLELGDSALYLCASSSQGFQETQYFGPGTRLLVL.

The rearrangement links TRBV5-1 to TRBJ2-3; D is unclear. Germline assignment: CDR1 SGHRS and CDR2 YFSETQ. The CDR3 extends over 16 amino acids. With 7 bases removed from V and 1 base from J, the gap between germline ends came to 19 bases. CDR3 protein: CASSTGGSYRTDTQYF. The CDR3 DNA follows: TGCGCCAGCTCCACTGGCGGATCCTATCGCACAGATACGCAGTATTTT.

This chain links TRBV7-2 with TRBJ1-5; D may be TRBD1 (6 bases). The CDR3 sequence is 16 residues long. V lost 2 bases and J lost 4, with 15 bases in between. Germline V gives CDR1 SGHTA, CDR2 FQGNSA. The CDR3 nucleotides are TGTGCCAGCAGCTTATCTCCGACAGGTAATAATCAGCCCCAGCATTTT. The encoded protein is CASSLSPTGNNQPQHF. Together with reference TRBV7-2 and TRBJ1-5, the CDR3 gives the full variable domain: GAGVSQSPSNKVTEKGKDVELRCDPISGHTALYWYRQSLGQGLEFLIYFQGNSAPDKSGLPSDRFSAERTGGSVSTLTIQRTQQEDSAVYLCASSLSPTGNNQPQHFGDGTRLSIL.

V usage is TRBV20-1 and J usage is TRBJ2-1; 7 bases align to TRBD2. After removal of 8 bases from V and 4 bases from J, the junction contained 2 bases not matched to a gene. The CDR3 extends over 11 amino acids. Looked up from germline, CDR1 is DFQATT and CDR2 is SNEGSKA (reference sequence). The CDR3, as DNA: TGCAGTCAGCGGGAATACAATGAGCAGTTCTTC. Translating gives CSQREYNEQFF.

V gene TRBV2 combines with J gene TRBJ2-5, with D possibly TRBD1 on 6 matching bases. Germline V gene lookup returns CDR1 SNHLY and CDR2 FYNNEI. V dropped 7 bases and J dropped 1 base, with 16 bases sitting between them. The CDR3 has 15 amino acids. The CDR3: CASKRGFGRQETQYF. As DNA, the CDR3 is TGTGCCAGCAAAAGGGGGTTCGGTCGCCAAGAGACCCAGTACTTC.

The J gene is TRBJ2-5, the V gene TRBV19, with a tentative D call TRBD1 (6 bases). Germline lookup yields CDR1 LNHDA and CDR2 SQIVND (reference sequence). V was pared by 4 bases and J by 7 bases, with 13 bases between. The CDR3 has 13 residues. CDR3 coding DNA: TGTGCCAGTAGTACCCGGGACAAATGGACCCAGTACTTC. It codes for CASSTRDKWTQYF.

The rearrangement links TRBV5-1 to TRBJ2-1, with 7 bases lining up with TRBD2. The CDR3 contains 13 residues. V trimming: 3 bases; J trimming: 5 bases; junction bases outside the gene matches: 2. CDR1 and CDR2 from the germline V gene are SGHRS and YFSETQ. The CDR3: CASSYTSDNEQFF. In nucleotides, the CDR3 is TGCGCCAGCAGCTATACTAGCGACAATGAGCAGTTCTTC.

This clone was picked up many times. The chain has TRBV6-5 and TRBJ1-1; D is undetermined. Germline V gives CDR1 MNHEY, CDR2 SVGAGI. Trimming took 5 bases from V and 3 from J, leaving 10 bases between them. The CDR3 consists of 13 residues. CDR3 in amino acids: CASSPGGYTEAFF. The CDR3 DNA reads as TGTGCCAGCAGTCCAGGAGGATACACTGAAGCTTTCTTT.

This chain joins TRBV13 and TRBJ2-4; weak D call: TRBD1 (6 bases). V was clipped by 2 bases and J by 1 base, with 12 bases between them. The germline V gene encodes CDR1 PRHDT and CDR2 FYEKMQ (reference sequence). This CDR3 spans 16 amino acids. The CDR3 nucleotides are TGTGCCAGCAGCTTATTTGGGGGCCGGGCCAAAAACATTCAGTACTTC. Its translation is CASSLFGGRAKNIQYF.

This chain uses TRBV7-2 with TRBJ2-1; 8 nucleotides match TRBD2. V lost 9 bases and J lost 0; bases outside the gene matches: 7. This CDR3 has 15 amino acids. The germline CDR1 and CDR2 sequences are SGHTA and FQGNSA. CDR3 bases: TGTGCCAGTACCCCCAGCGGGAGCTCCTACAATGAGCAGTTCTTC. Protein: CASTPSGSSYNEQFF.

The gene calls are TRBV10-3 and TRBJ2-2; TRBD1 agrees at 9 bases. V lost 6 bases and J lost 3; bases outside the gene matches: 2. CDR1 ENHRY and CDR2 SYGVKD come from the germline V gene. The CDR3 is 14 residues long. The chain's CDR3 is CAIRDRGDTGELFF. The CDR3 DNA reads as TGTGCCATCAGGGACAGGGGCGACACCGGGGAGCTGTTTTTT.

The chain links TRBV19 to TRBJ1-2; D gene uncertain. The CDR3 length is 14 residues. Between the trimmed V and J ends, which lost 3 bases and 4 bases, there was a span of 12 bases. Per the germline V gene, CDR1 is LNHDA and CDR2 is SQIVND (reference sequence). CDR3 in DNA: TGTGCCAGTAGTATTGGCGGAGTCCTCTATGGCTACACCTTC. Protein product: CASSIGGVLYGYTF.

This clone has at least ten counts. V is TRBV7-3 and J is TRBJ2-2, with 9 positions matching TRBD2. This CDR3 spans 18 amino acids. V lost 0 bases and J lost 0; bases outside the gene matches: 5. Germline CDR1 is SGHTA and CDR2 is FQGTGA. In DNA, the CDR3 is TGTGCCAGCAGCTTAACTCCTAGCGGGGCCGCGAACACCGGGGAGCTGTTTTTT. Translated, it gives CASSLTPSGAANTGELFF.

This sequence joins TRBV11-3 and TRBJ1-1; the D is unclear. Germline CDR1 SGHNT, CDR2 YENEEA. The CDR3 extends over 13 amino acids. The V end was cut by 5 bases, the J end by 0 bases, with 7 bases between. Here the CDR3 DNA reads TGTGCCAGCAGCCTCAGTATGAACACTGAAGCTTTCTTT. Residues: CASSLSMNTEAFF.

The chain joins TRBV30 to TRBJ2-7, with D maybe TRBD1 (6 bases). The CDR3 is 15 amino acids. Germline assignment: CDR1 GTSNPN and CDR2 SVGIG (reference sequence). V was clipped by 2 bases and J by 7 bases, with 21 bases between them. The DNA of the CDR3 is TGTGCCTGGAGTCCCTTGGACAGCCCTCTGGGAGAGCAGTACTTC. It encodes CAWSPLDSPLGEQYF.

The chain links TRBV29-1 to TRBJ1-1; D perhaps matches TRBD1 (6 bases). V was pared by 4 bases and J by 3 bases, with 12 bases between. Germline assignment: CDR1 SQVTM and CDR2 ANQGSEA. CDR3 length equals 13 residues. This CDR3 reads CSVAGVGDTEAFF. CDR3 nucleotides: TGCAGCGTTGCAGGGGTTGGAGACACTGAAGCTTTCTTT. Full variable domain (remainder filled in from reference TRBV29-1 and TRBJ1-1): SAVISQKPSRDICQRGTSLTIQCQVDSQVTMMFWYRQQPGQSLTLIATANQGSEATYESGFVIDKFPISRPNLTFSTLTVSNMSPEDSSIYLCSVAGVGDTEAFFGQGTRLTVV.

This chain links TRBV27 with TRBJ1-5; unclear D gene. CDR1 is MNHEY, CDR2 SMNVEV, per germline (reference sequence). Trimming stripped 6 bases from V and 0 bases from J, with 3 bases between. The CDR3 totals 12 residues. The DNA of the CDR3 is TGTGCCAGCAGCTATAGCAATCAGCCCCAGCATTTT. Translating gives CASSYSNQPQHF.

The chain combines TRBV6-5 with TRBJ1-3, with no clear D. Germline V lookup: CDR1 MNHEY, CDR2 SVGAGI. CDR3 length: 14 residues. Deletions cut 6 bases from V and 2 bases from J, with 11 bases between. CDR3 nucleotide sequence: TGTGCCAGCAGAGCCAGCGAGCCTGGAAACACCATATATTTT. Amino acids: CASRASEPGNTIYF.

The rearrangement uses TRBV6-6 and TRBJ2-7; D not certain. CDR1 MNHNY and CDR2 SVGAGI come from the germline V gene (reference sequence). The CDR3 consists of 15 residues. V was pared by 10 bases and J by 2 bases, with 21 bases between. The CDR3 region is CATSKTRMEAYEQYF. DNA of the CDR3: TGTGCCACTTCTAAGACACGTATGGAAGCCTACGAGCAGTACTTC.

The chain recombines TRBV30 with TRBJ1-1; the match to TRBD1 covers 11 bases. Trimming removed 8 bases from V and 4 bases from J; junction bases left unmatched: 12. In germline, CDR1 is GTSNPN, CDR2 SVGIG (reference sequence). CDR3 length: 15 amino acids. CDR3 DNA sequence: TGTGCCGGGCTCTCATTGGGACAGGGGGGCACTGAAGCTTTCTTT. Protein sequence: CAGLSLGQGGTEAFF.

The chain carries TRBV29-1 and TRBJ2-1; D is unclear. V dropped 4 bases and J dropped 2 bases, with 9 bases sitting between them. The CDR3 sequence is 13 residues long. CDR1 and CDR2 (germline): SQVTM, ANQGSEA. In DNA form, the CDR3 reads TGCAGCGTTGTAGTATACCCCTACAATGAGCAGTTCTTC. As protein: CSVVVYPYNEQFF.

This sequence joins TRBV5-1 and TRBJ2-3, with 8 bases lining up with TRBD2. Trimming took 1 base from V and 6 from J; bases not matched to a gene: 4. There are 14 residues in the CDR3. CDR1 and CDR2 (germline): SGHRS, YFSETQ. The CDR3 bases are TGCGCCAGCAGCTTGTTGTCTAGCGGGGATACGCAGTATTTT. Amino acid sequence: CASSLLSSGDTQYF.

The chain uses TRBV7-9 and TRBJ2-7; TRBD2 might be the D (6 bases). The CDR3 is 15 residues long. Germline loops: CDR1 SEHNR, CDR2 FQNEAQ (reference sequence). Trimming took 3 bases from V and 6 from J, leaving 18 bases between them. CDR3 coding DNA: TGTGCCAGCAGCTTCTCGGGACTTGCCTTTAGCGAGCAGTACTTC. Protein product: CASSFSGLAFSEQYF.

This chain joins TRBV28 and TRBJ1-1; the match to TRBD1 covers 7 bases. The germline V gene has CDR1 MDHEN and CDR2 SYDVKM. V dropped 6 bases and J dropped 6; count of bases not matched to a gene: 10. This CDR3 contains 14 residues. As DNA, the CDR3 is TGTGCCAGCAGCAAGAGGGACAGTGGGGCTGAAGCTTTCTTT. The encoded protein is CASSKRDSGAEAFF.

The chain couples TRBV2 to TRBJ2-6; D ambiguous. Trimming pared 2 bases from V and 1 base from J, leaving 3 bases between. This CDR3 is 14 amino acids long. Germline lookup yields CDR1 SNHLY and CDR2 FYNNEI. The CDR3 sequence: CASSEQSGANVLTF. The CDR3 coding sequence is TGTGCCAGCAGTGAACAGTCTGGGGCCAACGTCCTGACTTTC.